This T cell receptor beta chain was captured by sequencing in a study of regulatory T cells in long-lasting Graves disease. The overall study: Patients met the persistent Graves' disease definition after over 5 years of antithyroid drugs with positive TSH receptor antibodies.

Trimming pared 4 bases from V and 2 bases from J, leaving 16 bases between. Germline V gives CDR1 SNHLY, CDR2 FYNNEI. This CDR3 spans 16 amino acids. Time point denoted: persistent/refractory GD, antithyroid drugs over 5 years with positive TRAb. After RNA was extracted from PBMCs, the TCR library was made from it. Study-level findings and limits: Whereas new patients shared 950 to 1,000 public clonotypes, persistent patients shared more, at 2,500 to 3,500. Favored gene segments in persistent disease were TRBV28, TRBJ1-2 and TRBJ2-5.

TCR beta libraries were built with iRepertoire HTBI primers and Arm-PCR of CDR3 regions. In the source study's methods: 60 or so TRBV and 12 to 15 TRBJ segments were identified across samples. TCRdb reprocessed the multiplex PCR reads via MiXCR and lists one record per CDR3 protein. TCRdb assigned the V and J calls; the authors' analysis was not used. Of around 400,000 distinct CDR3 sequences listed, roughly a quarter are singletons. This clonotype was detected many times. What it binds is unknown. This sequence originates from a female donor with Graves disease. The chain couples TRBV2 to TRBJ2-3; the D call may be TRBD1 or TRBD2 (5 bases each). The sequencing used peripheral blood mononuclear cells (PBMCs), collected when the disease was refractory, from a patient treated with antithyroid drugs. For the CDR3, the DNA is TGTGCCAGCAGTGGAGGACACTGGAGGACCACAGATACGCAGTATTTT. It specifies CASSGGHWRTTDTQYF.